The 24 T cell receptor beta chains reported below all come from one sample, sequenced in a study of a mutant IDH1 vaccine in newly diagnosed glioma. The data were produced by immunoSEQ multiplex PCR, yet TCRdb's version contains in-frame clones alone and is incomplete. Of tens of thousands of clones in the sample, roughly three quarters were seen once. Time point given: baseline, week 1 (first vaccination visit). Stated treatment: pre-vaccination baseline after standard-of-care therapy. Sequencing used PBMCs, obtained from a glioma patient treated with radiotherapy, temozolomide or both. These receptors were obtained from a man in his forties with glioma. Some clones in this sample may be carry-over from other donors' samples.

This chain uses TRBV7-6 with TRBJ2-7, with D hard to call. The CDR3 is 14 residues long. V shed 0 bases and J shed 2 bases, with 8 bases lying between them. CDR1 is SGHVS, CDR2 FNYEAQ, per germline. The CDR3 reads CASSLATPTYEQYF. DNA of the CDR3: TGTGCCAGCAGCTTAGCTACCCCCACCTACGAGCAGTACTTC. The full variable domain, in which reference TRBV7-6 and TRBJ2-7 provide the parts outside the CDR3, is GAGVSQSPRYKVTKRGQDVALRCDPISGHVSLYWYRQALGQGPEFLTYFNYEAQQDKSGLPNDRFSAERPEGSISTLTIQRTEQRDSAMYRCASSLATPTYEQYFGPGTRLTVT.

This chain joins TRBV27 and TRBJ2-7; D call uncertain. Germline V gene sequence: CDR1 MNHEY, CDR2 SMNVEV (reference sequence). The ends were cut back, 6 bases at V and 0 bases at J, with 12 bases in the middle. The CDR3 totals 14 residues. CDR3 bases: TGTGCCAGCAGGGCCCAGTTTACCTCCTACGAGCAGTACTTC. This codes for CASRAQFTSYEQYF.

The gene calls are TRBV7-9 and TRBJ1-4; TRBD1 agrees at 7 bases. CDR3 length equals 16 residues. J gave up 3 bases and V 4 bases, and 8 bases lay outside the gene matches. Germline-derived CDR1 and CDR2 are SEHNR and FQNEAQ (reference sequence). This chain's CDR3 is CASSSTRTGANEKLFF. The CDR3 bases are TGTGCCAGCAGCTCAACCCGGACAGGCGCTAATGAAAAACTGTTTTTT.

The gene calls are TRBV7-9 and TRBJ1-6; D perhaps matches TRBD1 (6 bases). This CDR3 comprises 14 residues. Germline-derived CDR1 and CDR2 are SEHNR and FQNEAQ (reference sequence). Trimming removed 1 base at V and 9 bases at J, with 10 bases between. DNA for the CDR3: TGTGCCAGCAGCTTAGGGCAGGGGAGTTCACCCCTCCACTTT. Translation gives CASSLGQGSSPLHF.

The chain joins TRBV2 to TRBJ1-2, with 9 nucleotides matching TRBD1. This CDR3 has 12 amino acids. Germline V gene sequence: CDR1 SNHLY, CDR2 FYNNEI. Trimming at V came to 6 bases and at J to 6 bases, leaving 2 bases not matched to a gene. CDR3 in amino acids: CASRDRGDGYTF. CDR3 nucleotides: TGTGCCAGCAGGGACAGGGGCGATGGCTACACCTTC.

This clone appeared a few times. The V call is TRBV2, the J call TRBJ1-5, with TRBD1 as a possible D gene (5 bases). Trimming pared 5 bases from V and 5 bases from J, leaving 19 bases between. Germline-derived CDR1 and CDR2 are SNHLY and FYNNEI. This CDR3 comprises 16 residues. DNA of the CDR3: TGTGCCAGCAGTTTCCAGGGCGCGGGCGTCTATCAGCCCCAGCATTTT. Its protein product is CASSFQGAGVYQPQHF.

CDR3 residues: CAWRVRQGIYGYTF. The CDR3, as DNA: TGTGCCTGGCGGGTCAGGCAGGGAATCTATGGCTACACCTTC. This chain joins TRBV30 and TRBJ1-2, with D perhaps matching TRBD1 (5 bases). Germline V gene data show CDR1 as GTSNPN and CDR2 as SVGIG (reference sequence). The CDR3 spans 14 residues. V shed 5 bases and J shed 4 bases, with 17 bases lying between them.

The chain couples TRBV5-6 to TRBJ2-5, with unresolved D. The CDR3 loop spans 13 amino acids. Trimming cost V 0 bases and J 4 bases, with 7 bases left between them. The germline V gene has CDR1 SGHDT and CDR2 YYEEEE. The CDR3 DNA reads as TGTGCCAGCAGCTTGGGCCCCGGAGAGACCCAGTACTTC. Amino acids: CASSLGPGETQYF.

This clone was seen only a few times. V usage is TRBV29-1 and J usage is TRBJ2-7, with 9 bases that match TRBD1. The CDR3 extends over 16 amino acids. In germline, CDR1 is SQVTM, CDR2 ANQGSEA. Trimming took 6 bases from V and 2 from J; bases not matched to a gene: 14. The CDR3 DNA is TGCAGCGTGACCGGGACAGGGTTGAGGGGACCCTACGAGCAGTACTTC. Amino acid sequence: CSVTGTGLRGPYEQYF.

DNA for the CDR3: TGTGCCAGCAGTCACTGGACTCCTACGTACAATGAGCAGTTCTTC. Its translation is CASSHWTPTYNEQFF. The chain has TRBV28 and TRBJ2-1; D possibly corresponds to TRBD2 (5 bases). The V and J ends lost 5 bases and 4 bases respectively, with 15 bases between them. The CDR3 spans 15 residues. Germline V gene sequence: CDR1 MDHEN, CDR2 SYDVKM.

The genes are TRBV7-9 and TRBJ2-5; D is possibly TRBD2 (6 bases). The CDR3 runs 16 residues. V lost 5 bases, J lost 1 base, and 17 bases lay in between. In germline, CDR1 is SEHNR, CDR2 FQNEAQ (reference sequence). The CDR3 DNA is TGTGCCAGCAGCCCACGGGGGAAAAAACCCCAAGAGACCCAGTACTTC. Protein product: CASSPRGKKPQETQYF.

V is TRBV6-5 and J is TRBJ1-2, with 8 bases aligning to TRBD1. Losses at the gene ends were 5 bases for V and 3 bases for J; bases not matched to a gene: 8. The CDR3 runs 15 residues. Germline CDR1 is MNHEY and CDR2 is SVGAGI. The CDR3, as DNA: TGTGCCAGCAGTACCGGAGGACAGGGCTACTATGGCTACACCTTC. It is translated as CASSTGGQGYYGYTF.

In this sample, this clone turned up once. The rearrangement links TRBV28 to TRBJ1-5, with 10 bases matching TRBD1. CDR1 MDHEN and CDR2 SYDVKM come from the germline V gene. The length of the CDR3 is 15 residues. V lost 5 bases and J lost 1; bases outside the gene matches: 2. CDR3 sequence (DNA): TGTGCCAGCAGTCAGGGACAGGGGAGCAATCAGCCCCAGCATTTT. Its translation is CASSQGQGSNQPQHF.

DNA for the CDR3: TGTGCCAGCAGCCGACAGGGCTATGGCTACACCTTC. Encoded protein: CASSRQGYGYTF. V usage is TRBV9 and J usage is TRBJ1-2; 7 nucleotides align to TRBD1. The CDR3 consists of 12 residues. V was pared by 4 bases and J by 4 bases, with 1 base of the junction left unmatched. Per the germline V gene, CDR1 is SGDLS and CDR2 is YYNGEE.

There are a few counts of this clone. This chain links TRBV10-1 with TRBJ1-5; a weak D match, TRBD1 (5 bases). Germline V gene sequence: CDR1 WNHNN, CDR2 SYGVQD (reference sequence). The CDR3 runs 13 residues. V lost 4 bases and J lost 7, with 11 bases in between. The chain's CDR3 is CASSGLRGQPQHF. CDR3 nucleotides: TGCGCCAGCAGTGGTCTCCGGGGCCAGCCCCAGCATTTT.

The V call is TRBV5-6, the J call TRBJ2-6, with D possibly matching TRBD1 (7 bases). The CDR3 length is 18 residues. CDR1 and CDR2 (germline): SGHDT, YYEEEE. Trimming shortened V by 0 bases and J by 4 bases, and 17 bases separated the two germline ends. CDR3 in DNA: TGTGCCAGCAGCTTGGTCCAGGGGGGAGTGCGCGGGGCCAACGTCCTGACTTTC. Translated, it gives CASSLVQGGVRGANVLTF. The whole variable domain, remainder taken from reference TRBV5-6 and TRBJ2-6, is DAGVTQSPTHLIKTRGQQVTLRCSPKSGHDTVSWYQQALGQGPQFIFQYYEEEERQRGNFPDRFSGHQFPNYSSELNVNALLLGDSALYLCASSLVQGGVRGANVLTFGAGSRLTVL.

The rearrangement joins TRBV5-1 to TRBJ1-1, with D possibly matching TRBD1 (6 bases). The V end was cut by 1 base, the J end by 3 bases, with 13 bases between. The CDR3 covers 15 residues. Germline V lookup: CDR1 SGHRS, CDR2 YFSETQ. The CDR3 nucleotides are TGCGCCAGCAGCTTGTGGGCAGGGGTGGACACTGAAGCTTTCTTT. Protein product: CASSLWAGVDTEAFF.

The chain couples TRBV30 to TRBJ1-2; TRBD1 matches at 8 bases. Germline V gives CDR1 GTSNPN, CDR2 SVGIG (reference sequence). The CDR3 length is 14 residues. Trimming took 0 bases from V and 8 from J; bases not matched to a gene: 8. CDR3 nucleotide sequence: TGTGCCTGGAGTGTTCGGCAGGGGGCGGGAGGCTACACCTTC. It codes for CAWSVRQGAGGYTF. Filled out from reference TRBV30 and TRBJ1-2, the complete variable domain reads SQTIHQWPATLVQPVGSPLSLECTVEGTSNPNLYWYRQAAGRGLQLLFYSVGIGQISSEVPQNLSASRPQDRQFILSSKKLLLSDSGFYLCAWSVRQGAGGYTFGSGTRLTVV.

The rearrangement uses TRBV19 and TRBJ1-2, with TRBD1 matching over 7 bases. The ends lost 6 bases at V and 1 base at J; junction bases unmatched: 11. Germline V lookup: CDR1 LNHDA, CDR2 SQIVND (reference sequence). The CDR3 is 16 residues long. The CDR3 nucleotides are TGTGCCAGTAGCGGCCAGACAGGGACCTTTAACTATGGCTACACCTTC. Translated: CASSGQTGTFNYGYTF. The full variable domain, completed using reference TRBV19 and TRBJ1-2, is DGGITQSPKYLFRKEGQNVTLSCEQNLNHDAMYWYRQDPGQGLRLIYYSQIVNDFQKGDIAEGYSVSREKKESFPLTVTSAQKNPTAFYLCASSGQTGTFNYGYTFGSGTRLTVV.

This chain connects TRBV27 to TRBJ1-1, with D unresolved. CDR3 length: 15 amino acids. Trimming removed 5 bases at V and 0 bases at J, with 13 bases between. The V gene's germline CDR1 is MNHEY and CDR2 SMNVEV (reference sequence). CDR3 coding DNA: TGTGCCAGCAGTCGCCTCCGCCCCATGAACACTGAAGCTTTCTTT. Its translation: CASSRLRPMNTEAFF.

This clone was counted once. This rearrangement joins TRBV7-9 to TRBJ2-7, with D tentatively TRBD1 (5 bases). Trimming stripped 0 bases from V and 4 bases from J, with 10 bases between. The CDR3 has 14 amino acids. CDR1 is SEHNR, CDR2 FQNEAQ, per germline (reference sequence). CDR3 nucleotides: TGTGCCAGCAGCTTAGCCTCAGGGTTTTACGAGCAGTACTTC. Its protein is CASSLASGFYEQYF.

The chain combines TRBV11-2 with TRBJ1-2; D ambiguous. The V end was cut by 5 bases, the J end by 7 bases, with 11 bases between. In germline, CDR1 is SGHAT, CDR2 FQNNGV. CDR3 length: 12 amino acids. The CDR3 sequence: CASSQGELGYTF. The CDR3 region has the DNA TGTGCCAGCAGCCAAGGTGAACTTGGCTACACCTTC.

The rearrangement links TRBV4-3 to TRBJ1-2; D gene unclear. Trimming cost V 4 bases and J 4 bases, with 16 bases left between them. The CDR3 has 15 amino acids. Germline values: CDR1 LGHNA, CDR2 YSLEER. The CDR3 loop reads CASSPDELSGYGYTF. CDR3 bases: TGCGCCAGCAGCCCTGATGAGTTATCGGGCTATGGCTACACCTTC.

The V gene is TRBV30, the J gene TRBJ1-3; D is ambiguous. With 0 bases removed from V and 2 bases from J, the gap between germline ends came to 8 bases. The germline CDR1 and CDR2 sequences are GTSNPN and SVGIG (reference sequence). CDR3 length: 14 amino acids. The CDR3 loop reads CAWSVDSTGNTIYF. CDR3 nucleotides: TGTGCCTGGAGTGTAGATAGTACTGGAAACACCATATATTTT.